This T cell receptor (beta chain) was retrieved from a study of T cells after yellow fever vaccination. MiXCR was run by TCRdb on the 5' RACE reads, yielding one entry per CDR3 protein. The table lists 250,000 to 350,000 distinct CDR3 sequences, approximately 7% of them singletons. Losses at the gene ends were 4 bases for V and 5 bases for J; bases not matched to a gene: 9. The germline V gene encodes CDR1 SGHRS and CDR2 YFSETQ. The CDR3 length is 16 residues. The sample consisted of PBMCs, taken approximately 47 days after the first yellow fever vaccination. The sequence was obtained from a man aged 18 to 35 who received the YFV17D yellow fever vaccine. This chain uses TRBV5-1 with TRBJ1-4; 9 bases map to TRBD1. The CDR3 sequence: CASSARTGVGNEKLFF. The CDR3 DNA is TGCGCCAGCAGCGCCCGGACAGGGGTCGGGAATGAAAAACTGTTTTTT.